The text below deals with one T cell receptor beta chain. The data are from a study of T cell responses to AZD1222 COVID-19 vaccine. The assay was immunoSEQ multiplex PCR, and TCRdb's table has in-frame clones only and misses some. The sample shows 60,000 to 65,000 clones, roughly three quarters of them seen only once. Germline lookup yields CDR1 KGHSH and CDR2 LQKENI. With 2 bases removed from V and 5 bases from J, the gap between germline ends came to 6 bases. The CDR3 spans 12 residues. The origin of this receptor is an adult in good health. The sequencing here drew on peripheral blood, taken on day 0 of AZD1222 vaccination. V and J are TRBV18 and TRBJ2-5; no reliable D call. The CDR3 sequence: CASSPGVETQYF. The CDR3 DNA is TGTGCCAGCTCACCAGGTGTTGAGACCCAGTACTTC. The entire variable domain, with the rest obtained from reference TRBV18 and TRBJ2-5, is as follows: NAGVMQNPRHLVRRRGQEARLRCSPMKGHSHVYWYRQLPEEGLKFMVYLQKENIIDESGMPKERFSAEFPKEGPSILRIQQVVRGDSAAYFCASSPGVETQYFGPGTRLLVL.